Listed here are 15 T cell receptor beta chains from one sample, sequenced in a study of T cells in Graves' hyperthyroidism and ophthalmopathy. RNA transcripts yielded amplified TCR beta CDR3 regions. The study used the HTBI primer set for a first-round RT-PCR of the TCR CDR3. MiXCR, applied by TCRdb to the multiplex PCR reads, yields one record per CDR3 protein. This repertoire shows around 350,000 distinct CDR3 sequences, approximately 14% found once; its top ten account for about a quarter. Material: blood. Source of these receptors: a woman aged 18 to 35 with Graves' hyperthyroidism that later progressed to Graves' ophthalmopathy.

This clonotype has only a few counts. The rearrangement links TRBV2 to TRBJ2-5; D is unresolved. Trimming stripped 6 bases from V and 1 base from J, with 12 bases between. CDR1 and CDR2 from the germline V gene are SNHLY and FYNNEI. The CDR3 has 14 amino acids. Here the CDR3 reads CASRLDWFQETQYF. In nucleotides, the CDR3 is TGTGCCAGCAGGTTAGACTGGTTCCAAGAGACCCAGTACTTC.

This clonotype was seen many times. The chain has TRBV6-1 and TRBJ2-1; 9 bases agree with TRBD2. The CDR3 totals 15 residues. Germline V gene data show CDR1 as MNHNS and CDR2 as SASEGT. Germline trimming cut 7 bases from V and 6 bases from J; bases unmatched to any gene: 10. The DNA for the CDR3 is TGTGCCAGCACCTATAGCGGGAGAGGTTCCAATGAGCAGTTCTTC. It translates to CASTYSGRGSNEQFF.

In its sample, this clonotype was seen a few times. The J gene is TRBJ2-1, the V gene TRBV20-1, with TRBD2 matching 12 bases. V lost 5 bases and J lost 8; bases outside the gene matches: 7. This CDR3 is 14 amino acids long. CDR1 and CDR2 (germline): DFQATT, SNEGSKA (reference sequence). The CDR3 loop reads CSARGLAGVDEQFF. The CDR3 nucleotides are TGCAGTGCTCGGGGACTAGCGGGTGTCGATGAGCAGTTCTTC.

In this sample, this clonotype turned up many times. This rearrangement joins TRBV4-2 to TRBJ2-7; 8 bases agree with TRBD1. CDR3 size: 16 residues. Looked up from germline, CDR1 is LGHNA and CDR2 is YNFKEQ. V was clipped by 0 bases and J by 4 bases; unmatched bases: 8. Written as DNA, the CDR3 is TGTGCCAGCAGCCAAGAAGGGGGGCAGGGGGCTTACGAGCAGTACTTC. Translated: CASSQEGGQGAYEQYF.

This clonotype occurred a few times. V gene TRBV19 combines with J gene TRBJ2-3; D assignment may be TRBD1 or TRBD2 (5 bases each). The CDR3 loop spans 14 amino acids. Germline assignment: CDR1 LNHDA and CDR2 SQIVND (reference sequence). V was trimmed by 3 bases and J by 0 bases, leaving 7 bases between them. The CDR3 nucleotides are TGTGCCAGTAGTATTTGGGACAGCACAGATACGCAGTATTTT. Translating it yields CASSIWDSTDTQYF.

The chain uses TRBV20-1 and TRBJ1-2; 9 bases match TRBD1. The CDR3 length is 16 residues. CDR1 is DFQATT, CDR2 SNEGSKA, per germline (reference sequence). Trimming removed 5 bases from V and 2 bases from J; junction bases left unmatched: 12. The CDR3 sequence is CSARKTGTGLNYGYTF. The CDR3 bases are TGCAGTGCTCGTAAAACAGGGACAGGGTTGAACTATGGCTACACCTTC.

In its sample, this clonotype was seen many times. V gene TRBV2 combines with J gene TRBJ2-2; TRBD1 or TRBD2 may be the D gene (5 bases each). From germline, CDR1 is SNHLY and CDR2 FYNNEI. There are 13 residues in the CDR3. Trimming stripped 6 bases from V and 6 bases from J, with 11 bases between. CDR3 protein: CASSRDGSGELFF. DNA for the CDR3: TGTGCCAGCAGCCGGGACGGTTCCGGGGAGCTGTTTTTT.

In its sample, this clonotype was seen many times. CDR3 in amino acids: CAWSTRGGTGELFF. Written as DNA, the CDR3 is TGTGCCTGGAGCACACGGGGGGGGACCGGGGAGCTGTTTTTT. This chain connects TRBV30 to TRBJ2-2; TRBD2 matches 8 bases. This CDR3 is 14 amino acids long. Unmatched junction bases numbered 5, after V lost 3 bases and J lost 5 bases. Germline CDR1 GTSNPN, CDR2 SVGIG (reference sequence).

J is TRBJ1-4 and V is TRBV6-1; the match to TRBD1 covers 7 bases. The germline V gene encodes CDR1 MNHNS and CDR2 SASEGT. The trim removed 11 bases at V and 8 bases at J, leaving 11 bases unmatched. This CDR3 spans 13 amino acids. CDR3 residues: CASAVQGLEKLFF. For the CDR3, the DNA is TGTGCCTCAGCGGTACAGGGGCTCGAAAAACTGTTTTTT.

The chain uses TRBV19 and TRBJ2-1, with TRBD1 matching over 8 bases. V shed 6 bases, J shed 6 bases, and the junction held 4 bases outside the gene matches. CDR1 is LNHDA, CDR2 SQIVND, per germline (reference sequence). The CDR3 sequence is 13 residues long. The CDR3 DNA sequence: TGTGCCAGTAGGACAGGGGAACTCAATGAGCAGTTCTTC. It translates to CASRTGELNEQFF.

On this clonotype itself: Since a much larger clone is just one base distant, this may be a read error. The gene calls are TRBV11-2 and TRBJ2-7; 8 bases agree with TRBD2. The CDR3 runs to 13 residues. V was pared by 5 bases and J by 6 bases, with 6 bases of the junction left unmatched. Germline V CDR1 and CDR2: SGHAT, FQNNGV. CDR3 sequence (DNA): TGTGCCAGCAGCGCTGACGGGGGGGGCGAGCAGTACTTC. The encoded protein is CASSADGGGEQYF.

The chain uses TRBV28 and TRBJ2-2, with D perhaps matching TRBD1 (5 bases). Germline loops: CDR1 MDHEN, CDR2 SYDVKM. Trimming pared 7 bases from V and 4 bases from J, leaving 16 bases between. The CDR3 has 15 amino acids. CDR3 bases: TGTGCCAGCAAGCCCCCAGGGTCCAGCACCGGGGAGCTGTTTTTT. Protein: CASKPPGSSTGELFF.

This clonotype has only a few counts. V usage is TRBV4-2 and J usage is TRBJ1-2; no firm D call. CDR3 length: 15 amino acids. V lost 0 bases, J lost 2 bases, and 10 bases lay in between. In germline, CDR1 is LGHNA, CDR2 YNFKEQ. In DNA form, the CDR3 reads TGTGCCAGCAGCCAAGATTGGGCTCGGAACTATGGCTACACCTTC. Protein sequence: CASSQDWARNYGYTF.

V is TRBV15 and J is TRBJ1-2, with D unclear. CDR1 is LNHNV and CDR2 is YYDKDF in the germline V gene (reference sequence). V dropped 3 bases and J dropped 2 bases, with 10 bases sitting between them. The CDR3 sequence is 14 residues long. DNA for the CDR3: TGTGCCACCAGCAGTTACCGGGCCAACTATGGCTACACCTTC. It specifies CATSSYRANYGYTF. Combining the CDR3 with reference TRBV15 and TRBJ1-2 gives the whole variable domain DAMVIQNPRYQVTQFGKPVTLSCSQTLNHNVMYWYQQKSSQAPKLLFHYYDKDFNNEADTPDNFQSRRPNTSFCFLDIRSPGLGDTAMYLCATSSYRANYGYTFGSGTRLTVV.

This clonotype was detected ten times or more. The rearrangement joins TRBV2 to TRBJ2-3, with a tentative D call TRBD1 (5 bases). The germline gives CDR1 SNHLY, CDR2 FYNNEI. The V end lost 8 bases, the J end lost 0 bases, and 9 bases lay between the germline ends. The length of the CDR3 is 13 residues. The CDR3 spells CASWGFSTDTQYF. In nucleotides, the CDR3 is TGTGCCAGCTGGGGCTTTAGCACAGATACGCAGTATTTT.